Listed here are 27 T cell receptor beta chains from one sample, sequenced in a study of cytomegalovirus exposure and HLA in healthy donors. It was with 60 Vbeta and 13 Jbeta primers that the PCR ran. Libraries were prepared by immunoSEQ multiplex PCR; TCRdb keeps only in-frame clonotypes and omits some of them. The table has 120,000 or so clones, roughly a sixth seen once. Sequenced: PBMCs. The origin of the receptors is a female donor in good health and CMV-seropositive.

This chain connects TRBV5-6 to TRBJ2-5; D possibly corresponds to TRBD2 (5 bases). Judging by the DNA end, TRBJ2-7 fits better; the J call may be wrong. The CDR3 length is 16 residues. The germline V gene encodes CDR1 SGHDT and CDR2 YYEEEE. The CDR3 bases are TGTGCCAGCAGCTTGGCCGAAAGCGGATTCTCCTACGAGCAGTACTTC. Translating gives CASSLAESGFSYEQYF.

This clone was observed a handful of times. The chain is built from TRBV28 and TRBJ2-1; 9 bases match TRBD1. The CDR3 has 17 residues. Trimming cost V 1 base and J 0 bases; bases outside gene matches: 4. The germline V gene has CDR1 MDHEN and CDR2 SYDVKM. CDR3 amino acids: CASSLLGQGHSYNEQFF. DNA of the CDR3: TGTGCCAGCAGTTTATTAGGACAGGGGCACTCCTACAATGAGCAGTTCTTC. Based on the CDR3 plus reference TRBV28 and TRBJ2-1, the full variable domain is DVKVTQSSRYLVKRTGEKVFLECVQDMDHENMFWYRQDPGLGLRLIYFSYDVKMKEKGDIPEGYSVSREKKERFSLILESASTNQTSMYLCASSLLGQGHSYNEQFFGPGTRLTVL.

This sequence joins TRBV7-9 and TRBJ1-4, with a tentative D call TRBD1 (5 bases). V was cut by 7 bases and J by 8 bases, with 17 bases left in between. The CDR3 runs 14 residues. Germline CDR1 and CDR2: SEHNR and FQNEAQ (reference sequence). Here the CDR3 DNA reads TGTGCCAGCACCCGCGGGGGGGTAGGGGAAAAACTGTTTTTT. Translating gives CASTRGGVGEKLFF. Full variable domain (rest looked up from reference TRBV7-9 and TRBJ1-4): DTGVSQNPRHKITKRGQNVTFRCDPISEHNRLYWYRQTLGQGPEFLTYFQNEAQLEKSRLLSDRFSAERPKGSFSTLEIQRTEQGDSAMYLCASTRGGVGEKLFFGSGTQLSVL.

The gene calls are TRBV15 and TRBJ1-4, with D unresolved. Trimming pared 0 bases from V and 0 bases from J, leaving 8 bases between. The germline V gene encodes CDR1 LNHNV and CDR2 YYDKDF (reference sequence). CDR3 length: 16 residues. The CDR3 reads CATSRDRPTTNEKLFF. The CDR3 DNA reads as TGTGCCACCAGCAGAGATCGCCCTACAACTAATGAAAAACTGTTTTTT. The entire variable domain, with the rest obtained from reference TRBV15 and TRBJ1-4, is as follows: DAMVIQNPRYQVTQFGKPVTLSCSQTLNHNVMYWYQQKSSQAPKLLFHYYDKDFNNEADTPDNFQSRRPNTSFCFLDIRSPGLGDTAMYLCATSRDRPTTNEKLFFGSGTQLSVL.

This clone was counted only a few times. The chain links TRBV6-5 to TRBJ1-2; 9 bases fit TRBD1. CDR3 length: 14 amino acids. V lost 5 bases and J lost 12; bases outside the gene matches: 13. Per the germline V gene, CDR1 is MNHEY and CDR2 is SVGAGI. CDR3: CASSDFQDRGFNTF. The CDR3 bases are TGTGCCAGCAGTGATTTCCAGGACAGGGGATTCAACACCTTC.

The gene calls are TRBV18 and TRBJ2-7; D not certain. Germline CDR1 reads KGHSH; CDR2 reads LQKENI. The V gene lost 2 bases and the J gene lost 3 bases, with 11 bases spanning the gap. This CDR3 is built from 14 residues. The CDR3 region is CASSPSGAFYEQYF. The CDR3 nucleotides are TGTGCCAGCTCACCATCAGGTGCTTTCTACGAGCAGTACTTC.

There are a few counts of this clone. The chain carries TRBV15 and TRBJ1-2; TRBD1 might be the D (6 bases). The CDR3 loop spans 16 amino acids. Trimming pared 3 bases from V and 4 bases from J, leaving 18 bases between. Germline CDR1 LNHNV, CDR2 YYDKDF (reference sequence). CDR3 region: CATSRPRTEGPYGYTF. The DNA of the CDR3 is TGTGCCACCAGCAGGCCCCGGACAGAAGGTCCCTATGGCTACACCTTC. The variable domain in full, completed from reference TRBV15 and TRBJ1-2, reads DAMVIQNPRYQVTQFGKPVTLSCSQTLNHNVMYWYQQKSSQAPKLLFHYYDKDFNNEADTPDNFQSRRPNTSFCFLDIRSPGLGDTAMYLCATSRPRTEGPYGYTFGSGTRLTVV.

The V gene is TRBV7-2, the J gene TRBJ1-4, with D hard to call. Deletions cut 5 bases from V and 5 bases from J, with 9 bases between. This CDR3 region has 13 residues. CDR1 is SGHTA and CDR2 is FQGNSA in the germline V gene. DNA of the CDR3: TGTGCCAGCAGCGCCGGAGGGAATGAAAAACTGTTTTTT. Translating it yields CASSAGGNEKLFF.

This chain uses TRBV27 with TRBJ2-7, with 7 bases aligning to TRBD1. V trimming: 5 bases; J trimming: 0 bases; junction bases outside the gene matches: 10. The germline gives CDR1 MNHEY, CDR2 SMNVEV (reference sequence). The CDR3 runs 16 residues. CDR3 sequence (DNA): TGTGCCAGCAGTCCGACCCTGACAGGGAGCTCCTACGAGCAGTACTTC. It specifies CASSPTLTGSSYEQYF.

The rearrangement joins TRBV5-1 to TRBJ2-3; D is possibly TRBD1 (5 bases). The CDR3 loop spans 14 amino acids. Trimming removed 0 bases at V and 2 bases at J, with 7 bases between. Germline V lookup: CDR1 SGHRS, CDR2 YFSETQ. Here the CDR3 reads CASSLGGPTDTQYF. In DNA, the CDR3 is TGCGCCAGCAGCTTGGGGGGCCCCACAGATACGCAGTATTTT.

The J gene is TRBJ1-2, the V gene TRBV4-3; no clear D. V was clipped by 0 bases and J by 6 bases, with 11 bases between them. The CDR3 totals 14 residues. Germline V lookup: CDR1 LGHNA, CDR2 YSLEER. This chain's CDR3 is CASSQEWRSNGYTF. CDR3 DNA: TGCGCCAGCAGCCAAGAGTGGAGGAGTAATGGCTACACCTTC.

The V call is TRBV5-1, the J call TRBJ2-1; a weak D match, TRBD1 (5 bases). Germline CDR1 SGHRS, CDR2 YFSETQ. V lost 0 bases and J 11 bases, leaving 15 bases between the germline ends. This CDR3 is 14 amino acids long. The CDR3 region has the DNA TGCGCCAGCAGCTTGGTGGGTCAGGGCGAGAAGCAGTTCTTC. Translating it yields CASSLVGQGEKQFF. The complete variable domain, with remaining parts taken from reference TRBV5-1 and TRBJ2-1, reads KAGVTQTPRYLIKTRGQQVTLSCSPISGHRSVSWYQQTPGQGLQFLFEYFSETQRNKGNFPGRFSGRQFSNSRSEMNVSTLELGDSALYLCASSLVGQGEKQFFGPGTRLTVL.

This clone occurred a few times. This chain connects TRBV2 to TRBJ1-6; 12 positions match TRBD1. The V gene end was trimmed by 6 bases and the J gene end by 7 bases; junction bases not matched to a gene: 7. From germline, CDR1 is SNHLY and CDR2 FYNNEI. This CDR3 region has 16 residues. The CDR3 sequence is CASSGTGGLGNSPLHF. CDR3 bases: TGTGCCAGCAGCGGGACAGGGGGCTTGGGGAATTCACCCCTCCACTTT. The entire variable domain, with the rest obtained from reference TRBV2 and TRBJ1-6, is as follows: EPEVTQTPSHQVTQMGQEVILRCVPISNHLYFYWYRQILGQKVEFLVSFYNNEISEKSEIFDDQFSVERPDGSNFTLKIRSTKLEDSAMYFCASSGTGGLGNSPLHFGNGTRLTVT.

This clone was found a few times. The J gene is TRBJ1-3, the V gene TRBV7-2; D is undetermined. This CDR3 spans 11 amino acids. Trimming cost V 3 bases and J 8 bases, with 5 bases left between them. Germline CDR1 and CDR2: SGHTA and FQGNSA. The chain's CDR3 is CASSFLDTIYF. CDR3 nucleotide sequence: TGTGCCAGCAGCTTTCTAGACACCATATATTTT.

The chain combines TRBV28 with TRBJ1-2; a weak D match, TRBD1 (6 bases). This CDR3 comprises 14 residues. Germline V gene sequence: CDR1 MDHEN, CDR2 SYDVKM. Trimming pared 2 bases from V and 8 bases from J, leaving 15 bases between. CDR3 nucleotides: TGTGCCAGCAGTTTAACAGGGCCCCCTCGGGGCTACACCTTC. This encodes CASSLTGPPRGYTF.

The chain carries TRBV30 and TRBJ2-3; 7 bases map to TRBD2. V dropped 4 bases and J dropped 6; count of bases not matched to a gene: 10. The CDR3 covers 14 residues. From germline, CDR1 is GTSNPN and CDR2 SVGIG (reference sequence). CDR3 protein: CAWTVRTSGDTQYF. DNA of the CDR3: TGTGCCTGGACTGTTCGGACTAGTGGCGATACGCAGTATTTT. The full variable domain, its missing parts supplied by reference TRBV30 and TRBJ2-3, is SQTIHQWPATLVQPVGSPLSLECTVEGTSNPNLYWYRQAAGRGLQLLFYSVGIGQISSEVPQNLSASRPQDRQFILSSKKLLLSDSGFYLCAWTVRTSGDTQYFGPGTRLTVL.

The chain combines TRBV2 with TRBJ1-3, with TRBD1 matching over 7 bases. Germline V gene data show CDR1 as SNHLY and CDR2 as FYNNEI. The CDR3 runs 16 residues. With 4 bases clipped from V and 4 bases from J, the junction kept 10 bases outside the gene matches. The CDR3 region is CASSGTGAGRGNTIYF. The CDR3 nucleotides read TGTGCCAGCAGTGGTACAGGGGCAGGGCGCGGAAACACCATATATTTT. Looking up the rest from reference TRBV2 and TRBJ1-3 gives the full variable domain: EPEVTQTPSHQVTQMGQEVILRCVPISNHLYFYWYRQILGQKVEFLVSFYNNEISEKSEIFDDQFSVERPDGSNFTLKIRSTKLEDSAMYFCASSGTGAGRGNTIYFGEGSWLTVV.

V usage is TRBV4-2 and J usage is TRBJ2-5; D perhaps matches TRBD1 (6 bases). The end of the DNA fits TRBJ2-7 better, so the J call may be wrong. CDR1 LGHNA and CDR2 YNFKEQ come from the germline V gene. The CDR3 has 15 amino acids. CDR3 sequence reads: CASSQARQASYEQYF. DNA of the CDR3: TGTGCCAGCAGCCAAGCGCGACAGGCCTCCTACGAGCAGTACTTC.

This clone was observed a handful of times. The V gene is TRBV5-1, the J gene TRBJ1-1, with TRBD1 matching 9 bases. V was pared by 4 bases and J by 1 base, with 5 bases of the junction left unmatched. This CDR3 has 15 amino acids. CDR1 is SGHRS and CDR2 is YFSETQ in the germline V gene. Here the CDR3 reads CASSGNRGQNTEAFF. CDR3 nucleotides: TGCGCCAGCAGCGGTAACAGGGGGCAGAACACTGAAGCTTTCTTT.

This chain links TRBV5-4 with TRBJ1-2, with D perhaps TRBD1 (6 bases). V was cut by 4 bases and J by 2 bases, with 15 bases left in between. CDR1 and CDR2 from the germline V gene are SGHNT and YYREEE (reference sequence). The CDR3 totals 15 residues. This CDR3 reads CASSDPQGGNYGYTF. In nucleotides, the CDR3 is TGTGCCAGCAGCGACCCACAGGGTGGAAACTATGGCTACACCTTC.

This chain connects TRBV6-5 to TRBJ1-2; the D is unclear. The CDR3 runs 14 residues. Germline V gene sequence: CDR1 MNHEY, CDR2 SVGAGI. Trimming took off 7 bases at V and 8 bases at J, with 20 bases between the two ends. CDR3 region: CASTSIRGSGGYTF. CDR3 nucleotides: TGTGCCAGCACGTCAATTAGAGGGTCCGGGGGCTACACCTTC.

V gene TRBV18 combines with J gene TRBJ2-5; TRBD2 matches at 8 bases. Germline assignment: CDR1 KGHSH and CDR2 LQKENI. CDR3 length: 15 amino acids. V dropped 2 bases and J dropped 4; count of bases not matched to a gene: 6. The CDR3 spells CASSPNFGLAETQYF. The CDR3 coding sequence is TGTGCCAGCTCACCAAACTTTGGACTAGCAGAGACCCAGTACTTC.

V and J are TRBV4-2 and TRBJ2-5, with 16 bases matching TRBD2. CDR3 length: 18 residues. Germline-derived CDR1 and CDR2 are LGHNA and YNFKEQ. V was clipped by 4 bases and J by 3 bases; unmatched bases: 8. The CDR3 bases are TGTGCCAGCAGCCGGGGGACTAGCGGGGGGGCGAAGGAAGAGACCCAGTACTTC. As protein: CASSRGTSGGAKEETQYF.

This chain uses TRBV5-1 with TRBJ2-7, with D possibly being TRBD1 (6 bases). Trimming pared 1 base from V and 2 bases from J, leaving 10 bases between. From germline, CDR1 is SGHRS and CDR2 YFSETQ. The CDR3 has 14 residues. The CDR3: CASSLIQGAYEQYF. The CDR3, as DNA: TGCGCCAGCAGCTTGATACAGGGCGCCTACGAGCAGTACTTC.

The chain carries TRBV27 and TRBJ2-1; D perhaps matches TRBD2 (7 bases). V lost 7 bases and J lost 2, with 15 bases in between. Germline-derived CDR1 and CDR2 are MNHEY and SMNVEV (reference sequence). This CDR3 has 15 residues. The CDR3 sequence is CASTQRGGTYNEQFF. The CDR3 DNA sequence: TGTGCCAGCACCCAAAGGGGGGGGACCTACAATGAGCAGTTCTTC.

The chain is built from TRBV25-1 and TRBJ1-2; the D gene is possibly TRBD1 (5 bases). The CDR3 extends over 14 amino acids. CDR1 is MGHDK, CDR2 SYGVNS, per germline. The V end was cut by 6 bases, the J end by 8 bases, with 19 bases between. CDR3 sequence: CASSLQEGEGGYTF. CDR3 nucleotide sequence: TGTGCCAGCAGCCTACAGGAGGGCGAGGGCGGCTACACCTTC.

This chain connects TRBV29-1 to TRBJ2-7; TRBD2 agrees at 12 bases. V was clipped by 6 bases and J by 4 bases; unmatched bases: 7. The CDR3 extends over 14 amino acids. The germline CDR1 and CDR2 sequences are SQVTM and ANQGSEA. The chain's CDR3 is CSVNTLAGGYEQYF. CDR3 DNA: TGCAGCGTCAACACCCTAGCGGGAGGGTACGAGCAGTACTTC.